This T cell receptor beta chain was sequenced in a study of blood T cell repertoires in COVID-19. Study at large: Samples representing acute and convalescent COVID-19 were sourced from the United States, Italy and Spain.

Germline CDR1 MNHNY, CDR2 SVGAGI (reference sequence). V lost 2 bases, J lost 5 bases, and 15 bases lay in between. The length of the CDR3 is 15 residues. Per the original data handling: By means of reference gene primer amplification, nucleated cell counts were estimated. Generated by immunoSEQ multiplex PCR, the TCRdb table keeps only in-frame clones and is missing some. That table supplies the V and J calls and clone size; D and trimming were determined from the DNA. The sample consists of about 120,000 clones, 70% to 80% of them appearing once. What was sequenced was peripheral blood. V usage is TRBV6-6 and J usage is TRBJ1-1; possible D gene TRBD1, 5 bases. This sequence was found in a human donor in a cohort sampled during active COVID-19. CDR3 coding DNA: TGTGCCAGCAGTTACGGTACAGGAAGAAGGACTGAAGCTTTCTTT. Translation: CASSYGTGRRTEAFF.